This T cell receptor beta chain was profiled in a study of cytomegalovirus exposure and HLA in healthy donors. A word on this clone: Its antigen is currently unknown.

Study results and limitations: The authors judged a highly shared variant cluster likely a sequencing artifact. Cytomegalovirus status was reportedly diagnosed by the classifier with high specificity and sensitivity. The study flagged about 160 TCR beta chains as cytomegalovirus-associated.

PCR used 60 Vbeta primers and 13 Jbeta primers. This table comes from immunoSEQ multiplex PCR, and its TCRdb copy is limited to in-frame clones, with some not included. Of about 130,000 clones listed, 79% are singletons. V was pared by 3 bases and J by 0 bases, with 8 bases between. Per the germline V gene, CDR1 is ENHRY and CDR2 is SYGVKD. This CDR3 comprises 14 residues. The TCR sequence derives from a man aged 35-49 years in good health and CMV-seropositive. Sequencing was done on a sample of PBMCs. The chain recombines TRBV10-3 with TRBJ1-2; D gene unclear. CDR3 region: CAISDQNANYGYTF. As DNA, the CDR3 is TGTGCCATCAGTGATCAAAATGCTAACTATGGCTACACCTTC.